This T cell receptor (beta chain) originates from a study of T cell clones after liver transplantation. Findings and caveats of the study: Low donor cell numbers restricted donor-reactive repertoire measurement in a couple of subjects.

This CDR3 spans 14 amino acids. CDR1 MDHEN and CDR2 SYDVKM come from the germline V gene. V was pared by 3 bases and J by 3 bases, with 6 bases between. The table came from immunoSEQ multiplex PCR; TCRdb's copy has only in-frame clones and leaves some out. Of some 60,000 clones in the sample, about two thirds are singletons; the top ten hold roughly 2.8%. Concerning this clone: Its antigen is not known.

The sequence was obtained from a human patient who received a liver transplant. Some T cells could come from the graft donor. Material: CD4+ T cells from blood, obtained at the approximately 15-month timepoint. The rearrangement links TRBV28 to TRBJ2-6; D ambiguous. The CDR3 here is CASSFYGGANVLTF. Here the CDR3 DNA reads TGTGCCAGCAGTTTTTATGGTGGGGCCAACGTCCTGACTTTC. Full variable domain (remainder filled in from reference TRBV28 and TRBJ2-6): DVKVTQSSRYLVKRTGEKVFLECVQDMDHENMFWYRQDPGLGLRLIYFSYDVKMKEKGDIPEGYSVSREKKERFSLILESASTNQTSMYLCASSFYGGANVLTFGAGSRLTVL.